One and the same sample provided the 25 T cell receptor beta chains below, sequenced in a study of T cells in Graves' hyperthyroidism and ophthalmopathy. Amplification of TCR beta CDR3 regions used RNA as the template. First-round RT-PCR of the TCR CDR3 relied on the HTBI primer set. One entry per CDR3 protein results from TCRdb running MiXCR on the multiplex PCR reads. There are 350,000 or so distinct CDR3 sequences in the sample; around a sixth occur only once, and about a sixth lies in the top ten. Sample: blood. These receptors originate from a woman aged 40 to 50 with Graves' ophthalmopathy.

The chain uses TRBV12-3 or TRBV12-4 and TRBJ2-7; no definite D call. This CDR3 spans 13 amino acids. V lost 8 bases to trimming and J lost 3 bases, with 14 bases between them. CDR3 in DNA: TGTGCCAGCTCCCCCAGCCAAAACTACGAGCAGTACTTC. It is translated as CASSPSQNYEQYF.

This chain links TRBV24-1 with TRBJ2-3; maybe TRBD2 (5 bases). CDR3 length: 13 amino acids. Trimming stripped 4 bases from V and 6 bases from J, with 10 bases between. Germline CDR1 KGHDR, CDR2 SFDVKD. The CDR3 DNA reads TGTGCCACCAGTGAATCCCCGGGGGATACGCAGTATTTT. Protein sequence: CATSESPGDTQYF.

This clonotype occurred many times. The chain couples TRBV11-2 to TRBJ2-5, with 8 bases identical to TRBD1. The CDR3 sequence is 14 residues long. Germline CDR1 is SGHAT and CDR2 is FQNNGV. V was pared by 5 bases and J by 5 bases, with 7 bases of the junction left unmatched. The CDR3 reads CASSPRTGWETQYF. The CDR3 coding sequence is TGTGCCAGCAGCCCCCGGACAGGGTGGGAGACCCAGTACTTC.

Ten or more counts support this clonotype. The V and J genes are TRBV4-2 and TRBJ1-3; TRBD1 might be the D (6 bases). The CDR3 has 17 amino acids. V was trimmed by 1 base and J by 4 bases, leaving 17 bases between them. The germline V gene has CDR1 LGHNA and CDR2 YNFKEQ. The CDR3 DNA is TGTGCCAGCAGCCAAGCAGCAGGGGTCGATCTCGGAAACACCATATATTTT. Translated, it gives CASSQAAGVDLGNTIYF.

Many counts were recorded for this clonotype. The chain couples TRBV6-1 to TRBJ1-5; D is uncertain. CDR1 is MNHNS and CDR2 is SASEGT in the germline V gene. This CDR3 spans 16 amino acids. Trimming left V 1 base short and J 4 bases short, with 14 bases between. CDR3 coding DNA: TGTGCCAGCAGTGAAGGTTTTGGACTGGATAATCAGCCCCAGCATTTT. This encodes CASSEGFGLDNQPQHF.

This clonotype has a count of ten or more. This chain connects TRBV15 to TRBJ1-6; D not certain. V was cut by 0 bases and J by 6 bases, with 12 bases left in between. Germline assignment: CDR1 LNHNV and CDR2 YYDKDF (reference sequence). CDR3 length: 16 residues. The DNA of the CDR3 is TGTGCCACCAGCAGAGATGTTGGAGCAATTAATTCACCCCTCCACTTT. Amino acids: CATSRDVGAINSPLHF.

This clonotype was counted many times. The V gene is TRBV5-6, the J gene TRBJ2-7; maybe TRBD2 (6 bases). This CDR3 is 17 amino acids long. Germline assignment: CDR1 SGHDT and CDR2 YYEEEE. Trimming cost V 3 bases and J 1 base, with 20 bases left between them. The DNA of the CDR3 is TGTGCCAGCAGCTCAACCGGGGACGGGGGACCTTCCTACGAGCAGTACTTC. This encodes CASSSTGDGGPSYEQYF. Complete variable domain (other parts from reference TRBV5-6 and TRBJ2-7): DAGVTQSPTHLIKTRGQQVTLRCSPKSGHDTVSWYQQALGQGPQFIFQYYEEEERQRGNFPDRFSGHQFPNYSSELNVNALLLGDSALYLCASSSTGDGGPSYEQYFGPGTRLTVT.

This clonotype was detected only a few times. V usage is TRBV6-2 or TRBV6-3 and J usage is TRBJ2-7; TRBD1 agrees at 12 bases. Trimming removed 5 bases from V and 7 bases from J; junction bases left unmatched: 9. This CDR3 region has 15 residues. Germline V CDR1 and CDR2: MNHEY, SVGEGT. CDR3 nucleotide sequence: TGTGCCAGCAGTAAGCCGGGACAGGGGGCTGGGGAGCAGTACTTC. This encodes CASSKPGQGAGEQYF.

J is TRBJ2-5 and V is TRBV7-8; 7 bases line up with TRBD1. Germline V gene lookup returns CDR1 SGHVS and CDR2 FQNEAQ. J was trimmed by 5 bases and V by 1 base; bases with no gene match: 4. The CDR3 has 14 amino acids. CDR3 loop: CASSLGDRGETQYF. In nucleotides, the CDR3 is TGTGCCAGCAGCTTAGGGGACAGAGGGGAGACCCAGTACTTC.

The chain uses TRBV18 and TRBJ2-2; D gene unclear. The germline CDR1 and CDR2 sequences are KGHSH and LQKENI. This CDR3 has 13 amino acids. Deletions cut 2 bases from V and 2 bases from J, with 3 bases between. CDR3 sequence (DNA): TGTGCCAGCTCACCAGTTAACACCGGGGAGCTGTTTTTT. This encodes CASSPVNTGELFF.

This clonotype was seen many times. The chain combines TRBV5-1 with TRBJ1-2; D gene ambiguous. Germline V gene sequence: CDR1 SGHRS, CDR2 YFSETQ. There are 13 residues in the CDR3. Trimming removed 2 bases at V and 4 bases at J, with 9 bases between. CDR3 region: CASSFGRSYGYTF. In DNA form, the CDR3 reads TGCGCCAGCAGCTTTGGAAGGTCCTATGGCTACACCTTC.

Many counts were recorded for this clonotype. The J gene is TRBJ2-2, the V gene TRBV6-5, with D perhaps assigned TRBD1 or TRBD2 (5 bases each). V lost 6 bases to trimming and J lost 7 bases, with 18 bases between them. Per the germline V gene, CDR1 is MNHEY and CDR2 is SVGAGI. The CDR3 totals 15 residues. CDR3 residues: CASRPKLLGGGELFF. The CDR3 DNA sequence: TGTGCCAGCAGACCCAAACTACTTGGGGGCGGGGAGCTGTTTTTT.

The table lists this clonotype with many counts. V usage is TRBV11-2 and J usage is TRBJ1-3; D gene unclear. The V gene's germline CDR1 is SGHAT and CDR2 FQNNGV. This CDR3 region has 17 residues. Trimming took 8 bases from V and 2 from J, leaving 22 bases between them. Written as DNA, the CDR3 is TGTGCCAGCGGCGATTGGGCCCCTCTAGCGGCTGGAAACACCATATATTTT. It translates to CASGDWAPLAAGNTIYF.

This clonotype appeared many times. This chain connects TRBV19 to TRBJ1-2; D is ambiguous. V was pared by 8 bases and J by 8 bases, with 12 bases between. Germline V gene sequence: CDR1 LNHDA, CDR2 SQIVND (reference sequence). This CDR3 comprises 11 residues. CDR3 DNA: TGTGCCAGTGTTGGGCTTTCCGGCTACACCTTC. This gives the protein CASVGLSGYTF.

This clonotype was observed at least ten times. V gene TRBV6-2 or TRBV6-3 combines with J gene TRBJ2-7; 14 bases align to TRBD2. V lost 0 bases and J lost 0; bases outside the gene matches: 4. Germline CDR1 reads MNHEY; CDR2 reads SVGEGT. The CDR3 is 18 amino acids. The chain's CDR3 is CASSYSPGLAGASYEQYF. CDR3 sequence (DNA): TGTGCCAGCAGTTACTCTCCGGGACTAGCGGGAGCCTCCTACGAGCAGTACTTC.

In its sample, this clonotype was seen a few times. This rearrangement joins TRBV20-1 to TRBJ2-7, with 13 positions matching TRBD2. Germline V gene lookup returns CDR1 DFQATT and CDR2 SNEGSKA (reference sequence). The CDR3 runs to 19 residues. J lost 3 bases, V lost 0 bases, and 14 bases had no gene match. The CDR3 bases are TGCAGTGCTAGAGATGGTGGGGGACCGGGACTAGCGGGATTCTACGAGCAGTACTTC. Its protein is CSARDGGGPGLAGFYEQYF.

This chain connects TRBV29-1 to TRBJ1-1; D gene unclear. Germline values: CDR1 SQVTM, CDR2 ANQGSEA. The CDR3 totals 13 residues. Trimming took off 4 bases at V and 1 base at J, with 10 bases between the two ends. The CDR3 bases are TGCAGCGTTGTGGCAGTAGGGAACACTGAAGCTTTCTTT. As protein: CSVVAVGNTEAFF.

This clonotype was seen many times. V usage is TRBV6-2 or TRBV6-3 and J usage is TRBJ1-3, with D maybe TRBD1 (5 bases). CDR1 MNHEY and CDR2 SVGEGT come from the germline V gene. The CDR3 runs 14 residues. The germline V and J ends were trimmed by 5 bases and 3 bases, with 11 bases remaining between them. CDR3 nucleotides: TGTGCCAGCAGTCTTGGACACCTTGGAAACACCATATATTTT. This translates into CASSLGHLGNTIYF.

This clonotype was detected a few times. The chain employs TRBV30 and TRBJ1-1; 7 nucleotides match TRBD1. The V and J ends lost 1 base and 1 base, in that order; junction bases with no gene match: 6. CDR1 and CDR2 from the germline V gene are GTSNPN and SVGIG (reference sequence). This CDR3 region has 15 residues. The CDR3 loop is CAWSEGGAGNTEAFF. The CDR3 region has the DNA TGTGCCTGGAGTGAAGGGGGCGCGGGGAACACTGAAGCTTTCTTT.

This clonotype was recorded many times. J is TRBJ2-7 and V is TRBV6-1; maybe TRBD1 (6 bases). Germline V gene data show CDR1 as MNHNS and CDR2 as SASEGT. V dropped 0 bases and J dropped 2 bases, with 11 bases sitting between them. The CDR3 is 15 amino acids. CDR3 sequence: CASSEAQGRTYEQYF. The DNA for the CDR3 is TGTGCCAGCAGTGAAGCTCAGGGGAGAACCTACGAGCAGTACTTC.

At least ten counts were recorded for this clonotype. The CDR3 DNA follows: TGTGCCAGCAGTGTAGCGGGAGGGCCGGGGAATGAGCAGTTCTTC. It specifies CASSVAGGPGNEQFF. The rearrangement joins TRBV28 to TRBJ2-1; 11 positions agree with TRBD2. With V trimmed by 5 bases and J by 7 bases, 7 bases remained unmatched. The CDR3 spans 15 residues. Germline-derived CDR1 and CDR2 are MDHEN and SYDVKM.

This clonotype was observed many times. The genes are TRBV2 and TRBJ2-5; D unresolved. This CDR3 has 14 amino acids. The germline V gene encodes CDR1 SNHLY and CDR2 FYNNEI. Trimming stripped 0 bases from V and 5 bases from J, with 10 bases between. CDR3 residues: CASSEALFRETQYF. The CDR3 DNA reads TGTGCCAGCAGTGAAGCGCTTTTCAGGGAGACCCAGTACTTC. Looking up the rest from reference TRBV2 and TRBJ2-5 gives the full variable domain: EPEVTQTPSHQVTQMGQEVILRCVPISNHLYFYWYRQILGQKVEFLVSFYNNEISEKSEIFDDQFSVERPDGSNFTLKIRSTKLEDSAMYFCASSEALFRETQYFGPGTRLLVL.

This clonotype came up a few times. Given a much more abundant clone one base away, this may be a read error. The rearrangement links TRBV7-3 to TRBJ2-2; D is unresolved. Per germline, CDR1 SGHTA and CDR2 FQGTGA. V lost 0 bases to trimming and J lost 1 base, with 6 bases between them. There are 15 residues in the CDR3. For the CDR3, the DNA is TGTGCCAGCAGCTTAACAGTGGTGAACACCGGGGAGCTGTTTTTT. Translated: CASSLTVVNTGELFF.

This clonotype has at least ten counts. The rearrangement links TRBV28 to TRBJ1-1; 7 bases map to TRBD1. The CDR3 is 14 residues long. The trim removed 6 bases at V and 0 bases at J, leaving 4 bases unmatched. Germline CDR1 MDHEN, CDR2 SYDVKM. CDR3 residues: CASRETGMNTEAFF. The CDR3 DNA follows: TGTGCCAGCAGAGAGACAGGGATGAACACTGAAGCTTTCTTT.

In this sample, this clonotype turned up many times. The chain carries TRBV10-3 and TRBJ2-5, with D hard to call. Deletions cut 0 bases from V and 5 bases from J, with 4 bases between. CDR1 is ENHRY and CDR2 is SYGVKD in the germline V gene. The CDR3 covers 12 residues. CDR3 coding DNA: TGTGCCATCAGTGAGTCCTCGGAGACCCAGTACTTC. Its protein product is CAISESSETQYF.